The 24 T cell receptor beta chains below all came from one sample that was sequenced in a study of low-dose radiotherapy and immunotherapy resistance in tumors. Covering alpha and beta chains, TRAV- and TRBV-specific primers were used for the first-strand cDNA. A roughly 20-cycle PCR with a constant-region primer and V-primer adapter amplified TCRs. TCRdb reprocessed the reads with MiXCR, giving one entry per CDR3 protein. In the table there are around 6,000 distinct CDR3 sequences, about 71% of which are singletons. The receptors shown here come from a human donor with advanced metastatic prostate, ovarian, gallbladder or colorectal cancer (not recorded which). This table probably holds off-target reads from a library built for another chain.

The chain employs TRBV12-3 or TRBV12-4 and TRBJ2-3; 7 bases agree with TRBD1. The CDR3 loop spans 18 amino acids. Losses at the gene ends were 5 bases for V and 6 bases for J; bases not matched to a gene: 20. CDR3 nucleotide sequence: TGTGCCAGCAGTCGACCCGGAACTTTAGACAGGGTCCTGGATACGCAGTATTTT. Residues: CASSRPGTLDRVLDTQYF.

The gene calls are TRBV11-3 and TRBJ2-5; 10 bases agree with TRBD2. CDR3 size: 17 residues. Trimming removed 5 bases from V and 3 bases from J; junction bases left unmatched: 12. The germline V gene encodes CDR1 SGHNT and CDR2 YENEEA. Here the CDR3 DNA reads TGTGCCAGCAGCCCAGGGATAGCGGGAGGAGGGAAAGAGACCCAGTACTTC. Translated, it gives CASSPGIAGGGKETQYF.

The J gene is TRBJ2-4, the V gene TRBV6-2 or TRBV6-3; tentatively, D is TRBD2 (6 bases). The CDR3 length is 11 residues. CDR1 and CDR2 from the germline V gene are MNHEY and SVGEGT. Trimming took 7 bases from V and 11 from J, leaving 12 bases between them. The CDR3 reads CASMWGLFQYF. DNA for the CDR3: TGTGCCAGCATGTGGGGACTTTTTCAGTACTTC.

The CDR3 DNA reads TGCAGCGTTGGAACTAGCGGGCAAGATACGCAGTATTTT. It yields the protein CSVGTSGQDTQYF. This rearrangement joins TRBV29-1 to TRBJ2-3; the match to TRBD2 covers 9 bases. This CDR3 is built from 13 residues. From germline, CDR1 is SQVTM and CDR2 ANQGSEA. The V and J ends lost 4 bases and 5 bases, in that order; junction bases with no gene match: 4.

This sequence joins TRBV7-3 and TRBJ2-1; TRBD2 matches 12 bases. Germline V gene data show CDR1 as SGHTA and CDR2 as FQGTGA. With 4 bases clipped from V and 5 bases from J, the junction kept 3 bases outside the gene matches. This CDR3 comprises 15 residues. DNA for the CDR3: TGTGCCAGCAGCTCTAGCGGGGGGGCCAACAATGAGCAGTTCTTC. Translation gives CASSSSGGANNEQFF.

This clonotype was detected only once. The chain recombines TRBV27 with TRBJ2-3, with 8 bases identical to TRBD1. CDR1 is MNHEY, CDR2 SMNVEV, per germline (reference sequence). This CDR3 contains 16 residues. The ends lost 5 bases at V and 3 bases at J; junction bases unmatched: 10. CDR3 sequence reads: CASSLYPGGKTDTQYF. In nucleotides, the CDR3 is TGTGCCAGCAGTCTCTATCCAGGGGGCAAGACAGATACGCAGTATTTT.

This clonotype appeared once. V usage is TRBV3-1 and J usage is TRBJ2-5, with D tentatively TRBD1 (8 bases). V lost 2 bases to trimming and J lost 5 bases, with 15 bases between them. Germline V gene data show CDR1 as LGHDT and CDR2 as YNNKEL (reference sequence). This CDR3 is built from 15 residues. The CDR3 DNA follows: TGTGCCAGCAGCCAAAGAACAGGGGGAGGGGAGACCCAGTACTTC. This translates into CASSQRTGGGETQYF.

V usage is TRBV5-1 and J usage is TRBJ2-7; tentative D call: TRBD2 (7 bases). The V and J ends lost 4 bases and 6 bases respectively, with 17 bases between them. Germline CDR1 and CDR2: SGHRS and YFSETQ. CDR3 length: 14 amino acids. The CDR3 protein is CASSPYGGLGEQYF. CDR3 coding DNA: TGCGCCAGCAGCCCTTACGGGGGGCTCGGCGAGCAGTACTTC.

The chain uses TRBV20-1 and TRBJ1-3; the D gene is possibly TRBD1 (5 bases). There are 15 residues in the CDR3. Trimming removed 2 bases from V and 2 bases from J, with 13 bases in between. The germline CDR1 and CDR2 sequences are DFQATT and SNEGSKA (reference sequence). The CDR3 nucleotides are TGCAGTGCTAGATCGCCGGGGGGAACTGGAAACACCATATATTTT. Translated, it gives CSARSPGGTGNTIYF.

The CDR3 here is CASSSGLAGTEQFF. DNA of the CDR3: TGTGCCAGCAGCTCGGGACTAGCGGGGACAGAGCAGTTCTTC. The rearrangement links TRBV11-2 to TRBJ2-1, with 13 bases lining up with TRBD2. Germline V CDR1 and CDR2: SGHAT, FQNNGV. Losses at the gene ends were 4 bases for V and 10 bases for J; bases not matched to a gene: 4. The CDR3 has 14 residues.

The rearrangement links TRBV2 to TRBJ1-3; D call uncertain. The CDR3 is 16 residues long. Germline CDR1 reads SNHLY; CDR2 reads FYNNEI. V was trimmed by 4 bases and J by 0 bases, leaving 13 bases between them. The CDR3 DNA reads as TGTGCCAGCAGTGGCGAGACGGCGAGCTCTGGAAACACCATATATTTT. This translates into CASSGETASSGNTIYF.

The rearrangement links TRBV5-6 to TRBJ1-2; 7 positions match TRBD1. V was clipped by 3 bases and J by 8 bases; unmatched bases: 16. The CDR3 covers 16 residues. From germline, CDR1 is SGHDT and CDR2 YYEEEE. The CDR3 here is CASSYRDSGPNGGYTF. As DNA, the CDR3 is TGTGCCAGCAGCTACCGGGACAGTGGACCAAACGGCGGCTACACCTTC. Based on the CDR3 plus reference TRBV5-6 and TRBJ1-2, the full variable domain is DAGVTQSPTHLIKTRGQQVTLRCSPKSGHDTVSWYQQALGQGPQFIFQYYEEEERQRGNFPDRFSGHQFPNYSSELNVNALLLGDSALYLCASSYRDSGPNGGYTFGSGTRLTVV.

The chain links TRBV10-3 to TRBJ2-7, with D unresolved. Germline CDR1 and CDR2: ENHRY and SYGVKD. This CDR3 has 13 residues. V was cut by 0 bases and J by 3 bases, with 6 bases left in between. CDR3 bases: TGTGCCATCAGTGAGTCGGGTGGCTACGAGCAGTACTTC. Its translation is CAISESGGYEQYF.

Here the CDR3 DNA reads TGTGCCAGCAGCCCGCCCGGGGACAGGGGCGGCTACACCTTC. This encodes CASSPPGDRGGYTF. This chain uses TRBV5-4 with TRBJ1-2, with 10 bases identical to TRBD1. The trim removed 4 bases at V and 8 bases at J, leaving 8 bases unmatched. The germline V gene has CDR1 SGHNT and CDR2 YYREEE (reference sequence). There are 14 residues in the CDR3.

The V gene is TRBV5-1, the J gene TRBJ2-7; tentative D call: TRBD2 (6 bases). This CDR3 region has 13 residues. From germline, CDR1 is SGHRS and CDR2 YFSETQ. V lost 4 bases and J 4 bases, leaving 12 bases between the germline ends. In DNA form, the CDR3 reads TGCGCCAGCAGCCCCCGGGAGCATTACGAGCAGTACTTC. It codes for CASSPREHYEQYF.

The chain recombines TRBV2 with TRBJ1-2, with D uncertain. Germline loops: CDR1 SNHLY, CDR2 FYNNEI. The V end was cut by 6 bases, the J end by 6 bases, with 17 bases between. CDR3 length equals 14 residues. The CDR3 nucleotides read TGTGCCAGCAGCCGCCGGGGTCCCAAGGATGGCTACACCTTC. This gives the protein CASSRRGPKDGYTF.

The gene calls are TRBV12-3 or TRBV12-4 and TRBJ1-5; the D gene is possibly TRBD1 (6 bases). The V end lost 6 bases, the J end lost 6 bases, and 15 bases lay between the germline ends. The CDR3 is 14 amino acids. The CDR3 is CASSLGGPRQPQHF. The CDR3 DNA is TGTGCCAGCAGCCTTGGGGGCCCTCGTCAGCCCCAGCATTTT.

This chain connects TRBV6-4 to TRBJ2-3; 7 positions agree with TRBD2. Germline CDR1 is MRHNA and CDR2 is SNTAGT. After removal of 3 bases from V and 1 base from J, the junction contained 1 base not matched to a gene. This CDR3 contains 14 residues. The CDR3 region is CASSEAGGTDTQYF. CDR3 sequence (DNA): TGTGCCAGCAGTGAGGCGGGAGGCACAGATACGCAGTATTTT.

By proportion, this clonotype is large. The chain has TRBV10-2 and TRBJ2-7, with D tentatively TRBD1 or TRBD2 (5 bases each). In germline, CDR1 is WSHSY, CDR2 SAAADI. The CDR3 is made up of 12 amino acids. The V gene lost 8 bases and the J gene lost 6 bases, with 14 bases spanning the gap. Written as DNA, the CDR3 is TGCGCCAGCCGGAGGCAGGGCGGCGAGCAGTACTTC. Its translation: CASRRQGGEQYF.

The chain is built from TRBV29-1 and TRBJ2-1; possible D gene TRBD1, 6 bases. Trimming took 6 bases from V and 5 from J, leaving 8 bases between them. CDR3 length: 11 residues. Germline-derived CDR1 and CDR2 are SQVTM and ANQGSEA. Written as DNA, the CDR3 is TGCAGCGTCGGACAGAACAATGAGCAGTTCTTC. Protein sequence: CSVGQNNEQFF.

This chain joins TRBV5-4 and TRBJ2-5; D tentatively fits TRBD1 or TRBD2 (5 bases each). CDR1 and CDR2 from the germline V gene are SGHNT and YYREEE (reference sequence). Trimming took off 0 bases at V and 4 bases at J, with 13 bases between the two ends. CDR3 length: 15 residues. The CDR3 region is CASSLDRGVGETQYF. As DNA, the CDR3 is TGTGCCAGCAGCTTGGATAGGGGAGTCGGAGAGACCCAGTACTTC. The variable domain in full, with the rest retrieved from reference TRBV5-4 and TRBJ2-5, is ETGVTQSPTHLIKTRGQQVTLRCSSQSGHNTVSWYQQALGQGPQFIFQYYREEENGRGNFPPRFSGLQFPNYSSELNVNALELDDSALYLCASSLDRGVGETQYFGPGTRLLVL.

V gene TRBV6-8 combines with J gene TRBJ1-4, with TRBD1 matching over 7 bases. Germline assignment: CDR1 MNHGY and CDR2 SAAAGT. J lost 5 bases, V lost 5 bases, and 11 bases had no gene match. CDR3 size: 16 residues. CDR3 in amino acids: CASSTHPTGRNEKLFF. Here the CDR3 DNA reads TGTGCCAGCAGTACCCACCCGACAGGGAGGAATGAAAAACTGTTTTTT.

This chain connects TRBV6-8 to TRBJ2-3, with D unclear. CDR1 and CDR2 from the germline V gene are MNHGY and SAAAGT. The CDR3 totals 13 residues. V lost 5 bases to trimming and J lost 5 bases, with 11 bases between them. CDR3 coding DNA: TGTGCCAGCAGTCGGCAGTTAAAAGATACGCAGTATTTT. Protein sequence: CASSRQLKDTQYF.

The chain has TRBV14 and TRBJ2-4, with TRBD2 matching 12 bases. Germline V gives CDR1 SGHDN, CDR2 FVKESK. Trimming at V came to 1 base and at J to 11 bases, leaving 6 bases not matched to a gene. This CDR3 is 15 amino acids long. The CDR3 DNA reads TGTGCCAGCAGCCAAGGGGCTAGCGGGAGGGCCCTTCAGTACTTC. Its translation is CASSQGASGRALQYF.